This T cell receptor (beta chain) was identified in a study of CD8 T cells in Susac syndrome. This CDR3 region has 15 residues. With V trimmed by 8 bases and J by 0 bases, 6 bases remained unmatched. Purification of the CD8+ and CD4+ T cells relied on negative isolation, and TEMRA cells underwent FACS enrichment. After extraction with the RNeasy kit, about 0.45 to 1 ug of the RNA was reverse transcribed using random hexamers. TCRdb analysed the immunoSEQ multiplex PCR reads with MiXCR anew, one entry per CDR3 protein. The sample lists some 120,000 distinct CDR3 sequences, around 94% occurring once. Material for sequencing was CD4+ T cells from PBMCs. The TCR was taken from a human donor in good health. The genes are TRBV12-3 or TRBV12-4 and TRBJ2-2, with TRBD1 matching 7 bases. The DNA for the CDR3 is TGTGCCAGCCGACGGGACAGAGCGAACACCGGGGAGCTGTTTTTT. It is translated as CASRRDRANTGELFF.